The rows below give T cell receptor beta chains drawn from one sample of a study of CD4 and CD8 cells across lung adenocarcinoma regions. Via MiXCR, TCRdb re-called the PCR reads, giving one row per CDR3 protein. The table includes 10,000 to 11,000 distinct CDR3 sequences, 53% detected once. Sequenced material: CD4+ T cells from the center of a lung tumor. These TCRs come from a male donor with lung adenocarcinoma. The CD4 and CD8 labels of this study may be unreliable. Both conserved end residues are part of each CDR3. A D gene is named only where the DNA matches it firmly. Clone size appears in some rows only: once, few, many, or a class for an expanded clone.

TRBV11-3	NA	many	TRBJ1-1	TGTGCCAGCAGACAAGATCAGGGAATGAACACTGAAGCTTTCTTT	CASRQDQGMNTEAFF
TRBV12-3/TRBV12-4	NA	few	TRBJ2-7	TGTGCCAGCAGCCAGTCCTTCTACGAGCAGTACTTC	CASSQSFYEQYF
TRBV27	TRBD1	medium-sized	TRBJ2-5	TGTGCCAGCAGGAGAACAGGGGGGGAGACCCAGTACTTC	CASRRTGGETQYF
TRBV6-4	TRBD1	NA	TRBJ2-3	TGTGCCAGCAGTCTCACGGCGGCTAGGGGGCGGTGGGCCAAAGACACGCAGTATTTT	CASSLTAARGRWAKDTQYF
TRBV6-1	NA	once	TRBJ2-1	TGTGCCAGCAGCAGACAGGCCCGTCTGGGTGAGCAGTTCTTC	CASSRQARLGEQFF
TRBV6-5	NA	NA	TRBJ2-1	TGTGCCAGCAGTTTCACGGGGGCAACAGTCAAAAACGAGCAGTTCTTC	CASSFTGATVKNEQFF
TRBV6-5	NA	few	TRBJ1-2	TGTGCCAGCAGTCTCGACTCCTACACCTTC	CASSLDSYTF
TRBV6-5	TRBD2	NA	TRBJ2-4	TGTGCCAGCAGTTCCACCGGACTAGCGGGGCGGCGACGCAAAAACACTCAGTACTTC	CASSSTGLAGRRRKNTQYF
TRBV27	NA	medium-sized	TRBJ2-1	TGTGCCAGCAGTTTAGCTGGGGAGACCTACAATGAGCAGTTCTTC	CASSLAGETYNEQFF
TRBV6-1	NA	NA	TRBJ2-4	TGCCCCAGCTCTGGGGAGTGGGTCACAGACATGCAGTACTTC	CPSSGEWVTDMQYF
TRBV7-2	NA	NA	TRBJ2-3	TGTGCCAGCAGCTTAAGGGCCGGCCCGATCACAGATACGCAGTATTTT	CASSLRAGPITDTQYF